The 20 T cell receptor beta chains below all came from one sample that was sequenced in a study of T cell repertoires and HLA-DP antigens. Assay: immunoSEQ multiplex PCR; the TCRdb copy retains only in-frame clones and omits some. In the table there are over 60,000 clones, 80% of which are singletons. Antigen specificity for these receptors is unknown. Source material: CD4+ T cells from PBMCs. These receptors all come from a man aged 60 to 69 in good health and CMV-seronegative.

V and J are TRBV7-6 and TRBJ2-1; 7 bases align to TRBD1. The germline V gene encodes CDR1 SGHVS and CDR2 FNYEAQ. The ends lost 5 bases at V and 0 bases at J; junction bases unmatched: 4. The CDR3 runs to 15 residues. The chain's CDR3 is CASSGQAGSYNEQFF. CDR3 coding DNA: TGTGCCAGCAGCGGACAGGCGGGCTCCTACAATGAGCAGTTCTTC.

The chain has TRBV29-1 and TRBJ1-2; D remains unclear. V was trimmed by 1 base and J by 8 bases, leaving 23 bases between them. Germline V gene data show CDR1 as SQVTM and CDR2 as ANQGSEA. The CDR3 contains 16 residues. For the CDR3, the DNA is TGCAGCGTTGAAGGTAAAGGGAGAGACGCTTTAGGCGGCTACACCTTC. Protein product: CSVEGKGRDALGGYTF.

The chain has TRBV5-6 and TRBJ1-1; the D gene is possibly TRBD1 (6 bases). This CDR3 comprises 11 residues. From germline, CDR1 is SGHDT and CDR2 YYEEEE. V lost 6 bases, J lost 7 bases, and 10 bases lay in between. CDR3: CASKGGDEAFF. The CDR3 DNA follows: TGTGCCAGCAAGGGGGGTGATGAAGCTTTCTTT.

The chain joins TRBV7-8 to TRBJ2-3, with D possibly matching TRBD1 (6 bases). Trimming cost V 3 bases and J 5 bases, with 18 bases left between them. The germline V gene encodes CDR1 SGHVS and CDR2 FQNEAQ. The CDR3 is 16 residues long. CDR3 in amino acids: CASSFGDKGVLDTQYF. The CDR3 nucleotides are TGTGCCAGCAGCTTTGGTGATAAGGGGGTTTTAGATACGCAGTATTTT.

V gene TRBV7-9 combines with J gene TRBJ2-7; TRBD2 matches at 9 bases. Trimming cost V 7 bases and J 7 bases; bases outside gene matches: 11. The length of the CDR3 is 14 residues. The germline gives CDR1 SEHNR, CDR2 FQNEAQ (reference sequence). The CDR3 here is CASTQAGGPREQYF. CDR3 sequence (DNA): TGTGCCAGCACACAAGCGGGGGGCCCCCGGGAGCAGTACTTC.

The chain uses TRBV7-9 and TRBJ2-3; no clear D. This CDR3 is built from 13 residues. V gave up 3 bases and J gave up 0 bases, with 4 bases separating them. Per germline, CDR1 SEHNR and CDR2 FQNEAQ (reference sequence). CDR3 sequence reads: CASSFSSTDTQYF. CDR3 nucleotides: TGTGCCAGCAGCTTTTCTAGCACAGATACGCAGTATTTT.

This clone was recorded once. The rearrangement links TRBV6-6 to TRBJ2-3, with 8 bases identical to TRBD2. V lost 7 bases, J lost 6 bases, and 9 bases stayed unmatched. The CDR3 has 14 residues. Germline CDR1 MNHNY, CDR2 SVGAGI (reference sequence). The DNA of the CDR3 is TGTGCCAGCACCCCTCCCCGGGGGGGGGATACGCAGTATTTT. Translating it yields CASTPPRGGDTQYF.

This chain uses TRBV11-2 with TRBJ2-7, with D tentatively TRBD2 (5 bases). The V and J ends lost 3 bases and 2 bases respectively, with 11 bases between them. Germline V gene lookup returns CDR1 SGHAT and CDR2 FQNNGV. The CDR3 is 14 amino acids. The CDR3 sequence is CASSFGGRAYEQYF. DNA for the CDR3: TGTGCCAGCAGCTTTGGAGGCAGAGCCTACGAGCAGTACTTC.

The chain carries TRBV30 and TRBJ1-5; D gene ambiguous. CDR3 length equals 13 residues. V shed 1 base and J shed 2 bases, with 6 bases lying between them. The germline V gene has CDR1 GTSNPN and CDR2 SVGIG (reference sequence). The CDR3 loop reads CAWSAAGNQPQHF. The CDR3 region has the DNA TGTGCCTGGAGTGCGGCTGGCAATCAGCCCCAGCATTTT.

J is TRBJ2-2 and V is TRBV28; 9 nucleotides agree with TRBD2. V trimming: 3 bases; J trimming: 2 bases; junction bases outside the gene matches: 13. The CDR3 is 19 residues long. Germline V CDR1 and CDR2: MDHEN, SYDVKM. CDR3: CASSFPRLGGGANTGELFF. The CDR3 bases are TGTGCCAGCAGTTTCCCGCGACTTGGCGGGGGGGCCAACACCGGGGAGCTGTTTTTT.

The chain carries TRBV2 and TRBJ1-5; D perhaps matches TRBD1 (6 bases). The V and J ends lost 5 bases and 6 bases respectively, with 11 bases between them. The germline V gene encodes CDR1 SNHLY and CDR2 FYNNEI. The CDR3 consists of 13 residues. Here the CDR3 DNA reads TGTGCCAGCAGTAACAGGGACGGTCAGCCCCAGCATTTT. Residues: CASSNRDGQPQHF.

The V gene is TRBV7-9, the J gene TRBJ2-3; 10 nucleotides align to TRBD1. The CDR3 is 15 residues long. V lost 5 bases and J lost 2; bases outside the gene matches: 4. Germline V CDR1 and CDR2: SEHNR, FQNEAQ (reference sequence). The CDR3 coding sequence is TGTGCCAGCAGCCCCGGGACAGGGGACACAGATACGCAGTATTTT. It yields the protein CASSPGTGDTDTQYF.

J is TRBJ1-4 and V is TRBV7-2; D ambiguous. The CDR3 is 15 residues long. V shed 1 base and J shed 5 bases, with 11 bases lying between them. The germline V gene encodes CDR1 SGHTA and CDR2 FQGNSA. The CDR3 DNA reads TGTGCCAGCAGCTTAGATGTGAATTTCAATGAAAAACTGTTTTTT. Its translation: CASSLDVNFNEKLFF.

V is TRBV5-1 and J is TRBJ2-2, with a tentative D call TRBD2 (6 bases). Germline CDR1 and CDR2: SGHRS and YFSETQ. This CDR3 is 14 amino acids long. Trimming left V 4 bases short and J 1 base short, with 8 bases between. The DNA of the CDR3 is TGCGCCAGCAGCCGGGGAGGGAACACCGGGGAGCTGTTTTTT. This gives the protein CASSRGGNTGELFF.

This clone is medium-sized in the sample. The rearrangement joins TRBV11-3 to TRBJ2-7, with 7 bases matching TRBD1. The germline CDR1 and CDR2 sequences are SGHNT and YENEEA. This CDR3 spans 15 amino acids. V shed 4 bases, J shed 2 bases, and the junction held 8 bases outside the gene matches. CDR3: CASSYRQGSTYEQYF. In DNA form, the CDR3 reads TGTGCCAGCAGCTATCGACAGGGTTCTACCTACGAGCAGTACTTC.

This clone was recorded only once. The chain joins TRBV5-1 to TRBJ1-6, with 8 bases fitting TRBD1. The CDR3 length is 14 residues. Trimming cost V 3 bases and J 8 bases; bases outside gene matches: 4. CDR1 SGHRS and CDR2 YFSETQ come from the germline V gene. The CDR3, as DNA: TGCGCCAGCAGCTCACAGGGGGTGGATTCACCCCTCCACTTT. It codes for CASSSQGVDSPLHF.

The chain links TRBV6-5 to TRBJ1-1; D is unresolved. Deletions cut 4 bases from V and 6 bases from J, with 15 bases between. The CDR3 is 14 amino acids. From germline, CDR1 is MNHEY and CDR2 SVGAGI. CDR3 amino acids: CASSFSFARAEAFF. The CDR3 DNA reads TGTGCCAGCAGTTTCTCGTTCGCTCGGGCTGAAGCTTTCTTT.

The chain has TRBV4-1 and TRBJ1-2; TRBD1 aligns across 7 bases. V was pared by 1 base and J by 7 bases, with 6 bases of the junction left unmatched. The CDR3 totals 14 residues. The germline V gene encodes CDR1 MGHRA and CDR2 YSYEKL. The CDR3 region is CASSQGWPGGGYTF. In nucleotides, the CDR3 is TGCGCCAGCAGCCAAGGCTGGCCAGGGGGTGGCTACACCTTC.

J is TRBJ2-5 and V is TRBV29-1, with 10 nucleotides matching TRBD2. The CDR3 covers 15 residues. The ends lost 4 bases at V and 2 bases at J; junction bases unmatched: 7. CDR1 is SQVTM and CDR2 is ANQGSEA in the germline V gene. The CDR3 here is CSVAKGLAYQETQYF. In DNA, the CDR3 is TGCAGCGTTGCGAAGGGACTAGCGTATCAAGAGACCCAGTACTTC.

This CDR3 is CASSFSTNSPLHF. CDR3 sequence (DNA): TGTGCCAGCAGTTTCAGTACCAATTCACCCCTCCACTTT. This sequence joins TRBV6-5 and TRBJ1-6, with D unclear. Germline values: CDR1 MNHEY, CDR2 SVGAGI. V gave up 4 bases and J gave up 7 bases, with 8 bases separating them. CDR3 length: 13 residues.